The 14 T cell receptor beta chains in this list originate from one sample, sequenced in a study of tumor-infiltrating lymphocytes in localized non-small cell lung cancer. Profiled with immunoSEQ multiplex PCR; TCRdb holds only in-frame clones, not every one. The sample comprises over 7,000 clones, about 70% of which are singletons, and about 7.1% rests with the top ten. The sample consisted of uninvolved lung tissue not adjacent to the tumor. The receptor set was obtained from a human donor with non-small cell lung cancer.

The CDR3 bases are TGCGCCAGCAGCTTGGTAGGGGAACCCTACAATGAGCAGTTCTTC. This translates into CASSLVGEPYNEQFF. The chain recombines TRBV5-1 with TRBJ2-1, with D tentatively TRBD1 (5 bases). CDR1 and CDR2 (germline): SGHRS, YFSETQ. CDR3 length: 15 residues. The V end lost 0 bases, the J end lost 2 bases, and 9 bases lay between the germline ends.

V is TRBV5-1 and J is TRBJ2-2, with 9 bases fitting TRBD1. CDR3 length equals 15 residues. Germline-derived CDR1 and CDR2 are SGHRS and YFSETQ. V was clipped by 6 bases and J by 3 bases; unmatched bases: 6. CDR3 protein: CASNPRTGDTGELFF. The CDR3 bases are TGCGCCAGCAACCCCAGGACAGGGGACACCGGGGAGCTGTTTTTT.

The V gene is TRBV11-1, the J gene TRBJ2-4; no definite D call. The CDR3 contains 14 residues. The germline V gene encodes CDR1 SGHAT and CDR2 FQDESV (reference sequence). The V end lost 2 bases, the J end lost 6 bases, and 11 bases lay between the germline ends. The CDR3 loop is CASSLPGVGNIQYF. In DNA, the CDR3 is TGTGCCAGCAGCTTACCGGGCGTTGGAAACATTCAGTACTTC.

Worth noting for this clone: Mismatch with germline at one junction end may stem from a read error. The V gene is TRBV10-3, the J gene TRBJ2-5; D remains unclear. CDR3 length: 16 amino acids. CDR1 and CDR2 from the germline V gene are ENHRY and SYGVKD. CDR3 sequence reads: CAISESPSAIGETQYF. CDR3 nucleotide sequence: TGTGCCATCAGCGAGTCCCCCTCGGCCATAGGGGAGACCCAGTACTTC.

The J gene is TRBJ2-1, the V gene TRBV9, with 10 bases identical to TRBD2. Trimming cost V 7 bases and J 10 bases; bases outside gene matches: 11. Looked up from germline, CDR1 is SGDLS and CDR2 is YYNGEE. CDR3 size: 14 residues. The CDR3: CASAPSGGVREQFF. CDR3 bases: TGTGCCAGCGCACCGAGCGGGGGGGTCCGGGAGCAGTTCTTC.

The rearrangement uses TRBV6-4 and TRBJ1-6; tentative D call: TRBD1 (5 bases). V was clipped by 0 bases and J by 10 bases, with 13 bases between them. This CDR3 spans 15 amino acids. The germline CDR1 and CDR2 sequences are MRHNA and SNTAGT. CDR3 in amino acids: CASSDSPGSNSPLHF. CDR3 bases: TGTGCCAGCAGTGACTCGCCAGGGAGTAACTCACCCCTCCACTTT.

This clone was recorded once. The genes are TRBV5-1 and TRBJ2-2; 8 nucleotides align to TRBD2. Trimming cost V 5 bases and J 5 bases; bases outside gene matches: 8. CDR3 length equals 15 residues. CDR1 is SGHRS, CDR2 YFSETQ, per germline. CDR3 bases: TGCGCCAGCAGGCCAACTCCGGGGGGGACCGGGGAGCTGTTTTTT. It codes for CASRPTPGGTGELFF.

V is TRBV10-3 and J is TRBJ1-1, with D maybe TRBD1 (5 bases). Germline lookup yields CDR1 ENHRY and CDR2 SYGVKD. Trimming left V 10 bases short and J 6 bases short, with 15 bases between. The CDR3 runs 12 residues. The CDR3 DNA is TGTGCCACCAAACCTGGGGGGTCTGAAGCTTTCTTT. This codes for CATKPGGSEAFF.

V gene TRBV5-5 combines with J gene TRBJ2-5, with a possible D match to TRBD2 (5 bases). V was shortened by 1 base and J by 2 bases, with 21 bases between the two germline ends. The CDR3 extends over 18 amino acids. Germline CDR1 is SGHKS and CDR2 is YYEKEE (reference sequence). CDR3 nucleotides: TGTGCCAGCAGCTTGTTTTGGGCAGCGGAAATGAGACAAGAGACCCAGTACTTC. Its translation is CASSLFWAAEMRQETQYF.

This clone was detected once. The V gene is TRBV19, the J gene TRBJ2-7; D possibly corresponds to TRBD1 (6 bases). Trimming left V 5 bases short and J 4 bases short, with 18 bases between. From germline, CDR1 is LNHDA and CDR2 SQIVND (reference sequence). The CDR3 contains 15 residues. CDR3 amino acids: CASSLYRETPYEQYF. The CDR3 region has the DNA TGTGCCAGTAGTCTCTACAGGGAGACCCCTTACGAGCAGTACTTC.

The genes are TRBV6-1 and TRBJ1-1; unclear D gene. The V gene's germline CDR1 is MNHNS and CDR2 SASEGT. The CDR3 extends over 10 amino acids. Trimming shortened V by 6 bases and J by 8 bases, and 7 bases separated the two germline ends. CDR3 sequence reads: CASRLGEAFF. The CDR3 DNA reads TGTGCCAGCAGGTTGGGCGAAGCTTTCTTT.

The CDR3 loop is CASLGSGANVLTF. The CDR3, as DNA: TGTGCCAGCTTGGGGTCCGGGGCCAACGTCCTGACTTTC. The rearrangement uses TRBV5-6 and TRBJ2-6; no reliable D call. The CDR3 totals 13 residues. CDR1 is SGHDT and CDR2 is YYEEEE in the germline V gene. V lost 7 bases and J lost 4, with 9 bases in between.

The V call is TRBV28, the J call TRBJ2-7; 7 nucleotides align to TRBD1. The CDR3 spans 13 residues. Germline V gene lookup returns CDR1 MDHEN and CDR2 SYDVKM. The ends lost 7 bases at V and 2 bases at J; junction bases unmatched: 5. The DNA of the CDR3 is TGTGCCAGCATTACTACAGGGGCCTACGAGCAGTACTTC. Translation gives CASITTGAYEQYF.

The CDR3 DNA follows: TGTGCCAGCAGCTTGTTCGGGGGCGGTAATTCACCCCTCCACTTT. It codes for CASSLFGGGNSPLHF. The chain recombines TRBV5-6 with TRBJ1-6; D might be TRBD1 (6 bases). This CDR3 has 15 residues. The germline V and J ends were trimmed by 1 base and 6 bases, with 11 bases remaining between them. Germline CDR1 reads SGHDT; CDR2 reads YYEEEE.